The 8 T cell receptor beta chains given below trace back to one sample, sequenced in a study of PD-1 blockade in mismatch repair-deficient tumors. Using immunoSEQ multiplex PCR, the repertoire was profiled, and TCRdb retains in-frame clones only, with some absent. This table has 45,000 to 55,000 clones, roughly 80% appearing once. The source material was peripheral blood, sampled about 20 weeks after starting pembrolizumab. The source of these receptors is an adult with mismatch repair-deficient cancer.

The rearrangement links TRBV30 to TRBJ1-3; 12 nucleotides align to TRBD1. Germline CDR1 is GTSNPN and CDR2 is SVGIG (reference sequence). This CDR3 is 14 amino acids long. With V trimmed by 5 bases and J by 3 bases, 2 bases remained unmatched. The CDR3 nucleotides are TGTGCCTGGGGGACAGGGGGCAATGGAAACACCATATATTTT. This gives the protein CAWGTGGNGNTIYF.

This chain links TRBV7-9 with TRBJ2-3; D is undetermined. V was cut by 3 bases and J by 0 bases, with 7 bases left in between. This CDR3 is built from 14 residues. Germline-derived CDR1 and CDR2 are SEHNR and FQNEAQ (reference sequence). The CDR3 DNA is TGTGCCAGCAGCTTTGCGGTTAGCACAGATACGCAGTATTTT. Protein: CASSFAVSTDTQYF.

This clone was found a few times. This rearrangement joins TRBV11-2 to TRBJ1-4; a weak D match, TRBD1 (6 bases). From germline, CDR1 is SGHAT and CDR2 FQNNGV. The V end lost 5 bases, the J end lost 8 bases, and 21 bases lay between the germline ends. The CDR3 contains 16 residues. The CDR3 coding sequence is TGTGCCAGCAGCGTCAGCGGTGCGCAGGGGACAGAAAAACTGTTTTTT. This sequence encodes CASSVSGAQGTEKLFF.

The V and J genes are TRBV13 and TRBJ2-6; perhaps TRBD1 as D (5 bases). The CDR3 is 15 amino acids. Germline CDR1 and CDR2: PRHDT and FYEKMQ (reference sequence). V was pared by 5 bases and J by 2 bases, with 10 bases between. CDR3 protein: CASSKPGTGANVLTF. The CDR3 coding sequence is TGTGCCAGCAGCAAACCAGGGACTGGGGCCAACGTCCTGACTTTC.

The V and J genes are TRBV29-1 and TRBJ1-1; a weak D match, TRBD1 (5 bases). The CDR3 runs to 13 residues. Deletions cut 7 bases from V and 0 bases from J, with 12 bases between. CDR1 is SQVTM and CDR2 is ANQGSEA in the germline V gene. This chain's CDR3 is CSARGPMNTEAFF. The CDR3 DNA reads TGCAGCGCCCGGGGCCCGATGAACACTGAAGCTTTCTTT. Filled out from reference TRBV29-1 and TRBJ1-1, the complete variable domain reads SAVISQKPSRDICQRGTSLTIQCQVDSQVTMMFWYRQQPGQSLTLIATANQGSEATYESGFVIDKFPISRPNLTFSTLTVSNMSPEDSSIYLCSARGPMNTEAFFGQGTRLTVV.

This clone was seen a single time. The V and J genes are TRBV7-2 and TRBJ2-1; TRBD2 matches at 13 bases. Germline CDR1 reads SGHTA; CDR2 reads FQGNSA. The CDR3 loop spans 16 amino acids. V dropped 6 bases and J dropped 5; count of bases not matched to a gene: 7. The chain's CDR3 is CASRKTSGRSDNEQFF. The CDR3 nucleotides are TGTGCCAGCAGAAAGACTAGCGGGAGGAGCGACAATGAGCAGTTCTTC.

This clone has a handful of counts. The rearrangement uses TRBV7-2 and TRBJ2-7, with D possibly called TRBD1 or TRBD2 (5 bases each). From germline, CDR1 is SGHTA and CDR2 FQGNSA. Trimming stripped 3 bases from V and 7 bases from J, with 19 bases between. This CDR3 contains 15 residues. The CDR3 sequence is CASSLFLRGAKEQYF. CDR3 sequence (DNA): TGTGCCAGCAGCTTGTTCCTCCGAGGGGCGAAAGAGCAGTACTTC. Variable domain in full (rest from reference TRBV7-2 and TRBJ2-7): GAGVSQSPSNKVTEKGKDVELRCDPISGHTALYWYRQSLGQGLEFLIYFQGNSAPDKSGLPSDRFSAERTGGSVSTLTIQRTQQEDSAVYLCASSLFLRGAKEQYFGPGTRLTVT.

The chain employs TRBV7-9 and TRBJ2-5; D not certain. The V and J ends lost 2 bases and 7 bases respectively, with 11 bases between them. Germline values: CDR1 SEHNR, CDR2 FQNEAQ (reference sequence). There are 13 residues in the CDR3. The CDR3, as DNA: TGTGCCAGCAGCTTACAGGCCGCAGGGACCCAGTACTTC. Translation: CASSLQAAGTQYF.